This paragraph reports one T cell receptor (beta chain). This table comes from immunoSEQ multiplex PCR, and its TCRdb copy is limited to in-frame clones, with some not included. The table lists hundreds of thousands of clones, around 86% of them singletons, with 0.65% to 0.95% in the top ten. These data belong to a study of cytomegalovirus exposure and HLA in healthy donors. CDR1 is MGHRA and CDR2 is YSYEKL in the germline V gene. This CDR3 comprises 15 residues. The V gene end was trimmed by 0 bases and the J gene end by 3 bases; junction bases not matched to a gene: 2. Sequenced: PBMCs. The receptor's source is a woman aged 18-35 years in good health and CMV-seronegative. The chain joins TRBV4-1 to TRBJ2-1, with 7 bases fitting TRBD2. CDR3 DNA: TGCGCCAGCAGCCAAGAGGGACTACTCTACAATGAGCAGTTCTTC. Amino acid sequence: CASSQEGLLYNEQFF.